Detailed here is one TCR beta chain. High-throughput TCR beta sequencing covered peripheral CD8+ and CD4+ T cells. TEMRA cells underwent FACS enrichment and CD8+ and CD4+ T cells underwent negative isolation. Random hexamers were used to reverse transcribe the RNA input (about 0.5 to 1 ug). Coverage of TCR beta CDR3 amplification by immunoSEQ multiplex PCR extended to 54 Vbeta and 13 Jbeta. Each CDR3 protein gets one entry after TCRdb re-called the immunoSEQ multiplex PCR reads with MiXCR. The table lists tens of thousands of distinct CDR3 sequences, around 94% of them singletons, with about 0.25% in the top ten. These data belong to a study of CD8 T cells in Susac syndrome. After removal of 3 bases from V and 7 bases from J, the junction contained 15 bases not matched to a gene. The CDR3 sequence is 17 residues long. CDR1 and CDR2 (germline): SGHAT, FQNNGV.

The sample comprised CD8+ T cells from PBMCs. The source is a human donor in good health. This chain joins TRBV11-2 and TRBJ2-1; 7 positions agree with TRBD2. CDR3 in DNA: TGTGCCAGCAGCTTCCCGGAGGAAGCGGGAAATCAAAATGAGCAGTTCTTC. Protein: CASSFPEEAGNQNEQFF.